The source of this T cell receptor beta chain is a study of OX40 agonist ivuxolimab in advanced cancers. At the level of the study: Ivuxolimab, which is an agonistic anti-OX40 (CD134) antibody, was administered to the patients. The study, taken as a whole, reports: Mean expanded clone counts were higher in CD8+ than CD4+ T cells.

There are a few counts of this clone. Its antigen is still unknown. The table came from immunoSEQ multiplex PCR; TCRdb's copy has only in-frame clones and leaves some out. This table holds fewer than 20,000 clones, around 74% found once. The V segment lost 5 bases and the J segment 7 bases; nucleotides outside the gene matches: 5. Germline lookup yields CDR1 SGHNT and CDR2 YENEEA. The CDR3 has 14 amino acids. V and J are TRBV11-3 and TRBJ1-5, with TRBD1 matching over 10 bases. This material consisted of CD4+ or CD8+ T cells sorted from blood, taken in a trial of the OX40 agonist ivuxolimab. The TCR comes from an adult with an advanced solid tumor such as melanoma, head and neck, liver or kidney cancer. This CDR3 is CASSLGTGEQPQHF. DNA for the CDR3: TGTGCCAGCAGCCTTGGGACAGGGGAACAGCCCCAGCATTTT.